The 17 T cell receptor beta chains below were found in one sample sequenced in a study of blood T cell repertoires in COVID-19 (dated by TCRdb to about 2020). To prepare the library, the immunoSEQ multiplex PCR assay was applied. TCRdb re-hosts the immuneACCESS table, in-frame sequences only. Its copies lack some clones; in the studies checked, an unresolved V gene accounts for under half of them, and the cause for the rest is not known. This sample holds some 110,000 clones; 85% to 90% were observed only once. Around 8% of the sample is taken by the ten largest. Sequences were obtained from peripheral blood. The receptors were sampled from a man aged 70 or older who had recovered from COVID-19.

The chain uses TRBV3-1 (or the pseudogene TRBV3-2) and TRBJ2-1; a weak D match, TRBD2 (6 bases). Trimming shortened V by 1 base and J by 14 bases, and 15 bases separated the two germline ends. Germline-derived CDR1 and CDR2 are LGHDT and YNNKEL (reference sequence). CDR3 length equals 13 residues. The CDR3 protein is CASSQGAGLLEFF. The CDR3 nucleotides are TGTGCCAGCAGCCAAGGGGCGGGGCTCCTAGAGTTCTTC.

CDR3 sequence (DNA): TGTGCCAGCAGTGAAGCTCCGGAGGGCTACAATGAGCAGTTCTTC. Protein product: CASSEAPEGYNEQFF. The chain links TRBV6-1 to TRBJ2-1, with D tentatively TRBD2 (6 bases). This CDR3 is built from 15 residues. Germline CDR1 is MNHNS and CDR2 is SASEGT. Trimming pared 0 bases from V and 3 bases from J, leaving 9 bases between.

The CDR3 DNA follows: TGTGCCAGCAGCCAAGTAGTCGACAGGGCCTACGAGCAGTACTTC. Protein: CASSQVVDRAYEQYF. The chain couples TRBV4-2 to TRBJ2-7; 7 bases match TRBD1. The CDR3 has 15 residues. Germline V gene data show CDR1 as LGHNA and CDR2 as YNFKEQ. The J segment lost 2 bases and the V segment lost 1 base, leaving 5 bases of the junction unmatched.

The chain employs TRBV13 and TRBJ2-1; 8 bases agree with TRBD2. Trimming cost V 8 bases and J 3 bases; bases outside gene matches: 6. Germline V gives CDR1 PRHDT, CDR2 FYEKMQ (reference sequence). The CDR3 is 14 amino acids. DNA for the CDR3: TGTGCCAGCCTGATTAGCGGGGACTACAATGAGCAGTTCTTC. Its translation is CASLISGDYNEQFF.

The J gene is TRBJ2-3, the V gene TRBV4-2; TRBD2 matches 7 bases. The CDR3 runs 18 residues. Trimming removed 1 base from V and 5 bases from J; junction bases left unmatched: 15. Germline CDR1 LGHNA, CDR2 YNFKEQ. The CDR3 sequence is CASSQGLASGPERDTQYF. CDR3 in DNA: TGTGCCAGCAGCCAAGGCTTGGCTAGCGGTCCGGAACGAGATACGCAGTATTTT.

The chain carries TRBV7-8 and TRBJ2-7; D might be TRBD1 (6 bases). Trimming removed 5 bases from V and 4 bases from J, with 21 bases in between. The germline CDR1 and CDR2 sequences are SGHVS and FQNEAQ. The CDR3 runs to 16 residues. CDR3 nucleotides: TGTGCCAGCAGCCCCGGCAGGGGCGCTTACGCATACGAGCAGTACTTC. This sequence encodes CASSPGRGAYAYEQYF.

V and J are TRBV6-2 or TRBV6-3 and TRBJ2-7; D is undetermined. Trimming shortened V by 4 bases and J by 3 bases, and 4 bases separated the two germline ends. CDR3 length: 11 amino acids. CDR1 and CDR2 (germline): MNHEY, SVGEGT. The chain's CDR3 is CASSFHYEQYF. CDR3 bases: TGTGCCAGCAGTTTCCACTACGAGCAGTACTTC.

This clone was picked up many times. This CDR3 is also generated by other DNA sequences in the sample. The CDR3 sequence is CASSLQTQETQYF. The DNA of the CDR3 is TGCGCCAGCAGCTTGCAAACTCAAGAGACCCAGTACTTC. The genes are TRBV5-1 and TRBJ2-5; D not resolved. This CDR3 region has 13 residues. Germline CDR1 reads SGHRS; CDR2 reads YFSETQ. The V and J ends lost 1 base and 2 bases respectively, with 6 bases between them. The full variable domain, its missing parts supplied by reference TRBV5-1 and TRBJ2-5, is KAGVTQTPRYLIKTRGQQVTLSCSPISGHRSVSWYQQTPGQGLQFLFEYFSETQRNKGNFPGRFSGRQFSNSRSEMNVSTLELGDSALYLCASSLQTQETQYFGPGTRLLVL.

The chain carries TRBV5-6 and TRBJ2-7; 8 bases line up with TRBD1. Per germline, CDR1 SGHDT and CDR2 YYEEEE. V shed 2 bases, J shed 2 bases, and the junction held 15 bases outside the gene matches. The CDR3 has 18 amino acids. CDR3 coding DNA: TGTGCCAGCAGCTTTACAAGGACAGGGTTTTTTTCACCCTACGAGCAGTACTTC. Its protein is CASSFTRTGFFSPYEQYF. The whole variable domain, filled in from reference TRBV5-6 and TRBJ2-7, reads DAGVTQSPTHLIKTRGQQVTLRCSPKSGHDTVSWYQQALGQGPQFIFQYYEEEERQRGNFPDRFSGHQFPNYSSELNVNALLLGDSALYLCASSFTRTGFFSPYEQYFGPGTRLTVT.

The rearrangement uses TRBV9 and TRBJ1-3, with no clear D. Per the germline V gene, CDR1 is SGDLS and CDR2 is YYNGEE. The CDR3 extends over 14 amino acids. V dropped 0 bases and J dropped 8 bases, with 12 bases sitting between them. DNA for the CDR3: TGTGCCAGCAGCGTAGACCAGGCCCAAGACACCATATATTTT. Translated: CASSVDQAQDTIYF.

This chain uses TRBV2 with TRBJ2-7, with unresolved D. CDR1 SNHLY and CDR2 FYNNEI come from the germline V gene. V dropped 9 bases and J dropped 3 bases, with 15 bases sitting between them. This CDR3 comprises 13 residues. The CDR3 region has the DNA TGTGCCAGTTCATCCGACATTTACTACGAGCAGTACTTC. This codes for CASSSDIYYEQYF.

V gene TRBV6-5 combines with J gene TRBJ2-1; D might be TRBD1 (6 bases). Germline-derived CDR1 and CDR2 are MNHEY and SVGAGI. V lost 6 bases to trimming and J lost 9 bases, with 12 bases between them. The CDR3 extends over 12 amino acids. CDR3 residues: CASSRTGLEQFF. The CDR3 nucleotides read TGTGCCAGCAGCCGTACAGGGCTTGAGCAGTTCTTC.

The V and J genes are TRBV30 and TRBJ1-4, with D possibly TRBD1 on 6 matching bases. Trimming removed 0 bases at V and 7 bases at J, with 15 bases between. CDR1 and CDR2 from the germline V gene are GTSNPN and SVGIG (reference sequence). CDR3 size: 15 residues. CDR3 residues: CAWSVGAGTFEKLFF. The CDR3 bases are TGTGCCTGGAGTGTCGGGGCAGGGACATTTGAAAAACTGTTTTTT.

The V gene is TRBV23-1, the J gene TRBJ1-5; TRBD1 is a possible D gene (6 bases). TRBV23-1 is filed as an ORF, its function uncertain. With 3 bases removed from V and 2 bases from J, the gap between germline ends came to 8 bases. CDR3 length equals 14 residues. CDR3 sequence reads: CASSHPGGNQPQHF. In nucleotides, the CDR3 is TGCGCCAGCAGTCACCCAGGGGGCAATCAGCCCCAGCATTTT.

The genes are TRBV2 and TRBJ2-5; no clear D gene. Trimming removed 7 bases from V and 4 bases from J, with 10 bases in between. Germline loops: CDR1 SNHLY, CDR2 FYNNEI. The CDR3 is 12 residues long. CDR3: CASMMGRETQYF. CDR3 DNA sequence: TGTGCCAGCATGATGGGCCGAGAGACCCAGTACTTC.

V is TRBV11-2 and J is TRBJ2-6; D perhaps matches TRBD1 (6 bases). Germline CDR1 and CDR2: SGHAT and FQNNGV. V lost 3 bases, J lost 0 bases, and 18 bases lay in between. The CDR3 is made up of 19 amino acids. This chain's CDR3 is CASSFRPGHPDSGANVLTF. The CDR3 DNA reads TGTGCCAGCAGCTTCAGACCGGGACACCCTGACTCTGGGGCCAACGTCCTGACTTTC. Using reference TRBV11-2 and TRBJ2-6 for the parts outside the CDR3, the full variable domain is EAGVAQSPRYKIIEKRQSVAFWCNPISGHATLYWYQQILGQGPKLLIQFQNNGVVDDSQLPKDRFSAERLKGVDSTLKIQPAKLEDSAVYLCASSFRPGHPDSGANVLTFGAGSRLTVL.

The chain couples TRBV28 to TRBJ1-1; 8 nucleotides line up with TRBD1. CDR3 length equals 14 residues. Germline V gives CDR1 MDHEN, CDR2 SYDVKM. J was trimmed by 4 bases and V by 3 bases; bases with no gene match: 4. The CDR3 is CASSFQGASTEAFF. The CDR3 DNA sequence: TGTGCCAGCAGTTTTCAGGGGGCATCCACTGAAGCTTTCTTT.